This T cell receptor beta chain was found in a study of OX40 agonist ivuxolimab in advanced cancers. Whole-study context: Clinicians treated patients with ivuxolimab, an agonistic anti-OX40 (CD134) antibody. The eligibility criteria allowed prior anti-PD-1, anti-PD-L1 or anti-CTLA-4 therapy, and about 40% had some. Those enrolled were 80% to 85% male, with a mean age of about 66 years and ages from roughly 20 to 85. The diagnoses of dose-escalation patients were hepatocellular carcinoma, melanoma, renal cell or head and neck cancer.

Only in-frame clones appear in the TCRdb table, and some are missing; sequencing was by immunoSEQ multiplex PCR. The sample lists tens of thousands of clones; about 83% were seen once. This clone has just one count. This TCR was sampled from an adult with an advanced solid tumor such as melanoma, head and neck, liver or kidney cancer. The sequencing here drew on CD4+ or CD8+ T cells sorted from blood, taken in a trial of the OX40 agonist ivuxolimab.

CDR3 DNA sequence: TGCGCCAGCAGCTTGGGTGCTAGCGAAATAGAGACCCAGTACTTC. It translates to CASSLGASEIETQYF. The rearrangement links TRBV5-1 to TRBJ2-5; D is possibly TRBD2 (6 bases). The CDR3 contains 15 residues. Trimming left V 0 bases short and J 4 bases short, with 13 bases between. CDR1 is SGHRS and CDR2 is YFSETQ in the germline V gene.